The next 32 T cell receptor beta chains were all read from a single sample in a study of patients and donors after allogeneic stem cell transplantation. TCRdb called the RT-PCR reads again in MiXCR, with one record for every CDR3 protein. There are 100,000 to 120,000 distinct CDR3 sequences in the sample; 35% occur only once, and more than 25% lies in the top ten. Sequencing input: blood, either unsorted or a sorted T cell fraction (not recorded which). These receptors originate from a human donor who was either an allogeneic HSCT recipient or a stem cell or donor lymphocyte infusion donor (not recorded which). It is not recorded whose cells these are; they may come from a transplant donor.

The chain joins TRBV6-5 to TRBJ2-5; D gene ambiguous. The germline V gene has CDR1 MNHEY and CDR2 SVGAGI. Deletions cut 0 bases from V and 5 bases from J, with 13 bases between. This CDR3 is 15 amino acids long. CDR3 protein: CASSYSRLGWETQYF. CDR3 DNA: TGTGCCAGCAGTTACTCTCGCTTGGGGTGGGAGACCCAGTACTTC.

The chain recombines TRBV6-5 with TRBJ1-2; no clear D gene. The CDR3 is 12 amino acids. Trimming took 7 bases from V and 4 from J, leaving 10 bases between them. Germline loops: CDR1 MNHEY, CDR2 SVGAGI. CDR3 loop: CASTLIIYGYTF. In DNA, the CDR3 is TGTGCCAGCACCCTAATTATCTATGGCTACACCTTC.

V and J are TRBV18 and TRBJ2-5; D possibly corresponds to TRBD1 (6 bases). In germline, CDR1 is KGHSH, CDR2 LQKENI. V was cut by 3 bases and J by 5 bases, with 13 bases left in between. The CDR3 extends over 14 amino acids. The CDR3 DNA is TGTGCCAGCTCACCTTTTACAGGGCTGGAGACCCAGTACTTC. Protein product: CASSPFTGLETQYF. Combining the CDR3 with reference TRBV18 and TRBJ2-5 gives the whole variable domain NAGVMQNPRHLVRRRGQEARLRCSPMKGHSHVYWYRQLPEEGLKFMVYLQKENIIDESGMPKERFSAEFPKEGPSILRIQQVVRGDSAAYFCASSPFTGLETQYFGPGTRLLVL.

This clonotype was seen a handful of times. The genes are TRBV6-5 and TRBJ1-2; no clear D. Looked up from germline, CDR1 is MNHEY and CDR2 is SVGAGI. The CDR3 consists of 16 residues. V was cut by 10 bases and J by 0 bases, with 21 bases left in between. The CDR3 loop reads CATPPRRQPSNYGYTF. The CDR3 nucleotides are TGTGCCACCCCCCCGCGAAGGCAACCCTCTAACTATGGCTACACCTTC.

This clonotype turned up a few times. The genes are TRBV15 and TRBJ1-1; unclear D gene. Germline CDR1 is LNHNV and CDR2 is YYDKDF (reference sequence). This CDR3 has 15 residues. The germline V and J ends were trimmed by 0 bases and 0 bases, with 8 bases remaining between them. CDR3 sequence (DNA): TGTGCCACCAGCAGAGATCTTTGGGTGAACACTGAAGCTTTCTTT. It codes for CATSRDLWVNTEAFF.

The chain combines TRBV7-9 with TRBJ2-3; the D is unclear. V dropped 5 bases and J dropped 6 bases, with 27 bases sitting between them. Germline values: CDR1 SEHNR, CDR2 FQNEAQ (reference sequence). CDR3 length: 18 residues. CDR3 region: CASSNTRYRADGRDTQYF. CDR3 coding DNA: TGTGCCAGCAGCAACACCCGGTATAGGGCTGACGGCCGTGATACGCAGTATTTT.

This rearrangement joins TRBV25-1 to TRBJ1-5; D is possibly TRBD1 (5 bases). Germline CDR1 and CDR2: MGHDK and SYGVNS. V was clipped by 2 bases and J by 6 bases, with 11 bases between them. This CDR3 spans 14 amino acids. CDR3 DNA sequence: TGTGCCAGCAGTGAAGGCAGGGCTGGTCAGCCCCAGCATTTT. Encoded protein: CASSEGRAGQPQHF.

The chain uses TRBV28 and TRBJ1-6, with TRBD1 matching over 12 bases. Looked up from germline, CDR1 is MDHEN and CDR2 is SYDVKM. Trimming at V came to 10 bases and at J to 9 bases, leaving 10 bases not matched to a gene. The CDR3 spans 15 residues. The CDR3 here is CAIPQGQGARSPLHF. CDR3 in DNA: TGTGCCATACCCCAGGGACAGGGGGCGCGTTCACCCCTCCACTTT.

This sequence joins TRBV12-3 or TRBV12-4 and TRBJ2-2; possible D gene TRBD2, 5 bases. The CDR3 consists of 14 residues. Deletions cut 3 bases from V and 4 bases from J, with 9 bases between. CDR3 DNA: TGTGCCAGCAGTTTTTGGGCGGGCACCGGGGAGCTGTTTTTT. Its protein is CASSFWAGTGELFF.

This sequence joins TRBV29-1 and TRBJ2-1, with D uncertain. Trimming cost V 5 bases and J 7 bases, with 6 bases left between them. The CDR3 covers 10 residues. Germline loops: CDR1 SQVTM, CDR2 ANQGSEA. CDR3 nucleotide sequence: TGCAGCGTTTTCCGTAATGAGCAGTTCTTC. The encoded protein is CSVFRNEQFF.

V gene TRBV2 combines with J gene TRBJ1-1; no reliable D call. The CDR3 sequence is 13 residues long. Germline CDR1 is SNHLY and CDR2 is FYNNEI. V was clipped by 7 bases and J by 0 bases, with 9 bases between them. The CDR3 sequence: CASKMEMNTEAFF. The CDR3, as DNA: TGTGCCAGCAAGATGGAGATGAACACTGAAGCTTTCTTT.

The chain joins TRBV20-1 to TRBJ1-5, with 7 bases identical to TRBD1. The CDR3 loop spans 13 amino acids. V shed 3 bases, J shed 5 bases, and the junction held 4 bases outside the gene matches. The V gene's germline CDR1 is DFQATT and CDR2 SNEGSKA (reference sequence). CDR3 sequence reads: CSARGQIDQPQHF. CDR3 DNA sequence: TGCAGTGCTAGGGGACAGATCGATCAGCCCCAGCATTTT.

The rearrangement links TRBV6-6 to TRBJ1-5; 7 positions match TRBD1. V dropped 2 bases and J dropped 4; count of bases not matched to a gene: 5. The length of the CDR3 is 15 residues. Looked up from germline, CDR1 is MNHNY and CDR2 is SVGAGI (reference sequence). CDR3 in amino acids: CASSYGRQGNQPQHF. The CDR3 region has the DNA TGTGCCAGCAGTTACGGCCGACAGGGAAATCAGCCCCAGCATTTT.

This clonotype was seen a few times. V gene TRBV7-2 combines with J gene TRBJ1-5; a possible D gene is TRBD1 (5 bases). The CDR3 runs to 15 residues. CDR1 is SGHTA, CDR2 FQGNSA, per germline. The V and J ends lost 1 base and 6 bases respectively, with 13 bases between them. The CDR3, as DNA: TGTGCCAGCAGCTTAGAGGCAGGGCGGGGTCAGCCCCAGCATTTT. This sequence encodes CASSLEAGRGQPQHF.

This clonotype occurred a few times. The rearrangement links TRBV20-1 to TRBJ1-2, with TRBD1 as a possible D gene (6 bases). V shed 1 base and J shed 3 bases, with 18 bases lying between them. Looked up from germline, CDR1 is DFQATT and CDR2 is SNEGSKA (reference sequence). CDR3 length: 16 amino acids. The CDR3 sequence is CSARALTGLGDYGYTF. For the CDR3, the DNA is TGCAGTGCTAGAGCGCTTACAGGGCTAGGGGACTATGGCTACACCTTC.

V usage is TRBV20-1 and J usage is TRBJ2-3; D might be TRBD1 or TRBD2, each matching 5 bases. V was trimmed by 6 bases and J by 2 bases, leaving 15 bases between them. The V gene's germline CDR1 is DFQATT and CDR2 SNEGSKA (reference sequence). The CDR3 spans 14 residues. The DNA of the CDR3 is TGCAGTGCAGCTAGGTGGGGGTCCACAGATACGCAGTATTTT. This gives the protein CSAARWGSTDTQYF.

V and J are TRBV4-3 and TRBJ2-2; D unresolved. The CDR3 sequence is 17 residues long. The V end was cut by 2 bases, the J end by 5 bases, with 18 bases between. Germline loops: CDR1 LGHNA, CDR2 YSLEER. The CDR3 coding sequence is TGCGCCAGCAGCCAAAGGTCCGTATATGGCGGAACCGGGGAGCTGTTTTTT. Protein product: CASSQRSVYGGTGELFF.

The rearrangement uses TRBV20-1 and TRBJ1-5; 7 nucleotides line up with TRBD1. Trimming took 3 bases from V and 3 from J; bases not matched to a gene: 5. The CDR3 spans 14 residues. The germline gives CDR1 DFQATT, CDR2 SNEGSKA (reference sequence). The CDR3 spells CSARTGSPNQPQHF. CDR3 in DNA: TGCAGTGCTAGGACAGGGAGTCCCAATCAGCCCCAGCATTTT.

The chain is built from TRBV19 and TRBJ2-7, with TRBD2 matching 8 bases. CDR3 size: 14 residues. Germline values: CDR1 LNHDA, CDR2 SQIVND (reference sequence). After removal of 5 bases from V and 4 bases from J, the junction contained 7 bases not matched to a gene. CDR3 protein: CASSLVAGLYEQYF. CDR3 in DNA: TGTGCCAGTAGTCTGGTAGCGGGACTTTACGAGCAGTACTTC.

The V and J genes are TRBV12-3 or TRBV12-4 and TRBJ2-7, with unresolved D. This CDR3 has 11 residues. Between the trimmed V and J ends, which lost 2 bases and 3 bases, there was a span of 2 bases. CDR3 protein: CASSLFYEQYF. As DNA, the CDR3 is TGTGCCAGCAGTTTATTCTACGAGCAGTACTTC.

Only a few counts were recorded for this clonotype. The chain joins TRBV15 to TRBJ2-1; 7 nucleotides align to TRBD2. There are 15 residues in the CDR3. The V gene end was trimmed by 5 bases and the J gene end by 4 bases; junction bases not matched to a gene: 8. Per germline, CDR1 LNHNV and CDR2 YYDKDF (reference sequence). The CDR3 here is CATSEYGGGYNEQFF. The CDR3, as DNA: TGTGCCACCAGCGAGTACGGCGGGGGATACAATGAGCAGTTCTTC.

In its sample, this clonotype was seen a few times. V gene TRBV15 combines with J gene TRBJ2-3; 7 bases map to TRBD2. Germline loops: CDR1 LNHNV, CDR2 YYDKDF (reference sequence). There are 15 residues in the CDR3. Losses at the gene ends were 1 base for V and 4 bases for J; bases not matched to a gene: 5. The CDR3 region is CATSRVGAGADTQYF. CDR3 in DNA: TGTGCCACCAGCAGAGTAGGGGCGGGAGCAGATACGCAGTATTTT.

The chain combines TRBV11-2 with TRBJ2-4, with D unclear. The CDR3 spans 13 residues. V was clipped by 8 bases and J by 0 bases, with 8 bases between them. CDR1 is SGHAT, CDR2 FQNNGV, per germline. This CDR3 is CASRVSAKNIQYF. CDR3 DNA sequence: TGTGCCAGCCGCGTTTCAGCCAAAAACATTCAGTACTTC.

The V call is TRBV5-1, the J call TRBJ2-1, with 10 nucleotides matching TRBD2. CDR3 length equals 16 residues. J gave up 4 bases and V 2 bases, and 6 bases lay outside the gene matches. Germline loops: CDR1 SGHRS, CDR2 YFSETQ. CDR3: CASSFYGTSAYNEQFF. The CDR3, as DNA: TGCGCCAGCAGCTTCTATGGGACTAGCGCTTACAATGAGCAGTTCTTC.

DNA for the CDR3: TGTGCCAGCAGCTTAGAGGGGATCTATGGCTACACCTTC. Amino acids: CASSLEGIYGYTF. The rearrangement uses TRBV11-3 and TRBJ1-2; the D is unclear. The germline gives CDR1 SGHNT, CDR2 YENEEA. The CDR3 is made up of 13 amino acids. V lost 0 bases to trimming and J lost 4 bases, with 6 bases between them.

J is TRBJ1-1 and V is TRBV7-9, with D possibly being TRBD1 (6 bases). The CDR3 is 12 amino acids. Germline lookup yields CDR1 SEHNR and CDR2 FQNEAQ (reference sequence). V lost 1 base and J lost 11, with 11 bases in between. The CDR3 DNA follows: TGTGCCAGCAGCTTAGATTACAGGGAGGCTTTCTTT. Translating it yields CASSLDYREAFF. Using reference TRBV7-9 and TRBJ1-1 for the parts outside the CDR3, the full variable domain is DTGVSQNPRHKITKRGQNVTFRCDPISEHNRLYWYRQTLGQGPEFLTYFQNEAQLEKSRLLSDRFSAERPKGSFSTLEIQRTEQGDSAMYLCASSLDYREAFFGQGTRLTVV.

The chain is built from TRBV6-2 or TRBV6-3 and TRBJ2-7; D is perhaps TRBD2 (5 bases). V lost 5 bases and J lost 4, with 18 bases in between. Germline CDR1 and CDR2: MNHEY and SVGEGT. This CDR3 has 15 amino acids. Here the CDR3 reads CASSPVAGGRYEQYF. DNA of the CDR3: TGTGCCAGCAGTCCAGTGGCTGGAGGACGGTACGAGCAGTACTTC.

The rearrangement links TRBV6-5 to TRBJ2-2; no clear D. The CDR3 totals 12 residues. Trimming stripped 7 bases from V and 5 bases from J, with 8 bases between. CDR1 and CDR2 (germline): MNHEY, SVGAGI. CDR3 residues: CASKKTTGELFF. CDR3 nucleotide sequence: TGTGCCAGCAAAAAAACTACCGGGGAGCTGTTTTTT.

In regard to this clonotype: The junction departs from germline at one end; a sequencing error may be responsible. V is TRBV24-1 and J is TRBJ1-5; D not certain. The CDR3 loop spans 9 amino acids. From germline, CDR1 is KGHDR and CDR2 SFDVKD. The CDR3 protein is CAPSQPQHF. DNA for the CDR3: TGTGCCCCCAGTCAGCCCCAGCATTTT.

The CDR3 DNA is TGTGCCAGCAGTACCTCCGAGGGACATCTAGCCAAAAACATTCAGTACTTC. Encoded protein: CASSTSEGHLAKNIQYF. The V call is TRBV6-6, the J call TRBJ2-4, with D possibly matching TRBD1 (6 bases). The CDR3 length is 17 residues. Trimming removed 5 bases from V and 0 bases from J, with 17 bases in between. Germline V gene lookup returns CDR1 MNHNY and CDR2 SVGAGI (reference sequence).

The chain employs TRBV12-3 or TRBV12-4 and TRBJ2-7; TRBD2 is a possible D gene (6 bases). V was clipped by 1 base and J by 2 bases, with 15 bases between them. The length of the CDR3 is 16 residues. In DNA, the CDR3 is TGTGCCAGCAGTTTAGTCCCCGGGGAGGAAACCTACGAGCAGTACTTC. This gives the protein CASSLVPGEETYEQYF.

The chain combines TRBV20-1 with TRBJ1-6; D is unresolved. There are 15 residues in the CDR3. The V gene lost 3 bases and the J gene lost 9 bases, with 18 bases spanning the gap. The germline V gene encodes CDR1 DFQATT and CDR2 SNEGSKA (reference sequence). This chain's CDR3 is CSASPGVLGSSPLHF. The DNA of the CDR3 is TGCAGTGCTAGCCCCGGGGTCTTGGGCAGTTCACCCCTCCACTTT.